The present T cell receptor beta chain was sequenced within a study of blood T cell repertoires in COVID-19. At the level of the study: PBMCs, B-cell-depleted T cells, or T cells were the source of the cDNA or gDNA that made up the material.

TCRdb's table, derived via immunoSEQ multiplex PCR, lists solely in-frame clones and lacks some. The sample shows 350,000 to 450,000 clones, approximately 87% of them seen only once. Enrolled through a virtual design, the participants were between 18 and 89 years of age and came from about two dozen US areas. The CDR3 runs 15 residues. Germline CDR1 SGHRS, CDR2 YFSETQ. The trim removed 4 bases at V and 5 bases at J, leaving 7 bases unmatched. This receptor was identified in a man aged 40-49 years in a cohort exposed to, infected with or recovered from COVID-19 (not recorded which). This chain links TRBV5-1 with TRBJ2-3, with TRBD2 matching over 10 bases. The specimen sequenced was PBMCs or T cells enriched from blood (not recorded which). This CDR3 reads CASSLAGAAIDTQYF. As DNA, the CDR3 is TGCGCCAGCAGCCTAGCGGGGGCAGCGATAGATACGCAGTATTTT.